This entry lists 5 T cell receptor beta chains sequenced from one sample in a study of control samples from healthy donors and cancer patients. The assay was immunoSEQ multiplex PCR, and TCRdb's table has in-frame clones only and misses some. Of about 85,000 clones detected, 75% to 95% appear once; the ten largest clones hold roughly 3.4%. What was sequenced was blood. The receptors originated from a young woman in good health.

CDR3 loop: CASSQDFGRSPPYEQYF. CDR3 coding DNA: TGTGCCAGCAGCCAAGATTTCGGCAGGTCCCCGCCCTACGAGCAGTACTTC. This chain links TRBV3-1 (or the pseudogene TRBV3-2) with TRBJ2-7; D gene ambiguous. The CDR3 runs to 17 residues. Per germline, CDR1 LGHDT and CDR2 YNNKEL (reference sequence). Trimming took 0 bases from V and 2 from J, leaving 17 bases between them.

The rearrangement joins TRBV3-1 (or the pseudogene TRBV3-2) to TRBJ2-3; TRBD2 is a possible D gene (5 bases). The germline V and J ends were trimmed by 1 base and 8 bases, with 13 bases remaining between them. The CDR3 is made up of 14 amino acids. Germline lookup yields CDR1 LGHDT and CDR2 YNNKEL (reference sequence). CDR3 in amino acids: CASSQGQAAGTQYF. The CDR3 region has the DNA TGTGCCAGCAGCCAAGGCCAGGCCGCGGGTACGCAGTATTTT.

This chain joins TRBV5-6 and TRBJ2-7, with TRBD2 as a possible D gene (6 bases). Germline lookup yields CDR1 SGHDT and CDR2 YYEEEE. V was cut by 4 bases and J by 4 bases, with 12 bases left in between. The length of the CDR3 is 13 residues. CDR3 nucleotides: TGTGCCAGCAGCCTGGGAGGAGAGTACGAGCAGTACTTC. Its protein is CASSLGGEYEQYF.

The table lists this clone with a count of one. This chain links TRBV9 with TRBJ1-3; 7 bases agree with TRBD1. Per the germline V gene, CDR1 is SGDLS and CDR2 is YYNGEE. J was trimmed by 2 bases and V by 4 bases; bases with no gene match: 3. The CDR3 length is 14 residues. The CDR3: CASSPTGAGNTIYF. DNA of the CDR3: TGTGCCAGCAGCCCCACAGGGGCTGGAAACACCATATATTTT.

The chain joins TRBV25-1 to TRBJ1-1; 9 nucleotides match TRBD1. V shed 3 bases, J shed 5 bases, and the junction held 4 bases outside the gene matches. The CDR3 runs to 14 residues. The germline V gene encodes CDR1 MGHDK and CDR2 SYGVNS. CDR3 nucleotides: TGTGCCAGCAGTGACGAGACAGGGGGGACTGAAGCTTTCTTT. Its translation is CASSDETGGTEAFF.